This T cell receptor (beta chain) was captured in a study of cytomegalovirus exposure and HLA in healthy donors. A multiplex PCR was run with 60 Vbeta primers and 13 Jbeta primers. Data came from immunoSEQ multiplex PCR; TCRdb stores just in-frame clones and leaves some out. The sample lists 210,000 or so clones; 85% to 90% were seen once. Trimming at V came to 0 bases and at J to 5 bases, leaving 4 bases not matched to a gene. In germline, CDR1 is SGHRS, CDR2 YFSETQ. The CDR3 runs 14 residues. The receptor was derived from a human donor in good health. This chain connects TRBV5-1 to TRBJ1-1; 7 positions agree with TRBD1. Material for sequencing was PBMCs. CDR3 residues: CASSLDRGGTEAFF. DNA for the CDR3: TGCGCCAGCAGCTTGGACAGGGGTGGGACTGAAGCTTTCTTT.